The rows below give T cell receptor beta chains drawn from one sample of a study of T cell repertoires in cytomegalovirus infection. Each CDR3 protein gets one entry after TCRdb re-called the reads with MiXCR. The sample lists roughly 130,000 distinct CDR3 sequences, approximately 9.2% seen once, with 9.5% to 13% in the top ten. Specimen: PBMCs. The receptor set was obtained from a human donor in good health (CMV status not recorded). Some clones in this sample may be carry-over from other donors' samples. Both conserved end residues are part of each CDR3. The D gene is left open where the match is weak. Rows give clone size only sometimes, using once, few, many, or a class for an expanded clone.

cdr3_nt: TGTGCCAGCAGTGAATCAGATACGTCGAACACTGAAGCTTTCTTT
cdr3_aa: CASSESDTSNTEAFF
d_call: .
j_call: TRBJ1-1
v_call: TRBV2
clone_size: many

cdr3_nt: TGCGCCAGCAGCTATAGCGGGGGAGGCACAGATACGCAGTATTTT
cdr3_aa: CASSYSGGGTDTQYF
d_call: TRBD2
j_call: TRBJ2-3
v_call: TRBV5-1
clone_size: many

cdr3_nt: TGTGCCAGCAGCTTCCTCCGACAGGGTGGGACCGGGGAGCTGTTTTTT
cdr3_aa: CASSFLRQGGTGELFF
d_call: TRBD1
j_call: TRBJ2-2
v_call: TRBV7-2
clone_size: many

cdr3_nt: TGTGCCAGCAGTGCCTTACTAGCGGGGGGCCTCCAAGAGACCCAGTACTTC
cdr3_aa: CASSALLAGGLQETQYF
d_call: TRBD2
j_call: TRBJ2-5
v_call: TRBV12-3/TRBV12-4
clone_size: many

cdr3_nt: TGCGCCAGCAGCCAAGAGGGGACAGGGCTAAATCAGCCCCAGCATTTT
cdr3_aa: CASSQEGTGLNQPQHF
d_call: TRBD1
j_call: TRBJ1-5
v_call: TRBV4-1
clone_size: many

cdr3_nt: TGCAGTGCTAGATCGATACAGGGAGACAGTGGCTACACCTTC
cdr3_aa: CSARSIQGDSGYTF
d_call: .
j_call: TRBJ1-2
v_call: TRBV20-1
clone_size: many

cdr3_nt: TGCAGCGTTTCTTCGACAGGGGGATCTGAAAACACCATATATTTT
cdr3_aa: CSVSSTGGSENTIYF
d_call: TRBD1
j_call: TRBJ1-3
v_call: TRBV29-1
clone_size: few

cdr3_nt: TGCAGTGCTAGAGGTAGCGGAGAAGAGACCCAGTACTTC
cdr3_aa: CSARGSGEETQYF
d_call: .
j_call: TRBJ2-5
v_call: TRBV20-1
clone_size: few

cdr3_nt: TGCAGTGCTAGAGTGGGACAGGGGGATCCAGATACGCAGTATTTT
cdr3_aa: CSARVGQGDPDTQYF
d_call: TRBD1
j_call: TRBJ2-3
v_call: TRBV20-1
clone_size: few

cdr3_nt: TGTGCCAGCAGCCCCTCACTAGCGGCACGGTACGAGCAGTACTTC
cdr3_aa: CASSPSLAARYEQYF
d_call: TRBD2
j_call: TRBJ2-7
v_call: TRBV3-1
clone_size: few

cdr3_nt: TGCAGTGCTAGGAAGGGGTCCTACAATGAGCAGTTCTTC
cdr3_aa: CSARKGSYNEQFF
d_call: .
j_call: TRBJ2-1
v_call: TRBV20-1
clone_size: .

cdr3_nt: TGTGCCAGCAGTTTACAGGGATCAAGCATTCAGTACTTC
cdr3_aa: CASSLQGSSIQYF
d_call: .
j_call: TRBJ2-4
v_call: TRBV6-5
clone_size: .

cdr3_nt: TGCAGTGCTAGAGAACAGGGGGGGTACGGCTACGAGCAGTACTTC
cdr3_aa: CSAREQGGYGYEQYF
d_call: .
j_call: TRBJ2-7
v_call: TRBV20-1
clone_size: few

cdr3_nt: TGTGCCAGCAGCTCGTCCCAGGGGCTCTTGGGCGAGCAGTACTTC
cdr3_aa: CASSSSQGLLGEQYF
d_call: .
j_call: TRBJ2-7
v_call: TRBV7-2
clone_size: many

cdr3_nt: TGCAGTGCCAAAGACGGGGCCACCTATGGCTACACCTTC
cdr3_aa: CSAKDGATYGYTF
d_call: .
j_call: TRBJ1-2
v_call: TRBV20-1
clone_size: many

cdr3_nt: TGCGCCAGCAGCGTTCAGGGCAGCACCGGGGAGCTGTTTTTT
cdr3_aa: CASSVQGSTGELFF
d_call: .
j_call: TRBJ2-2
v_call: TRBV5-1
clone_size: many

cdr3_nt: TGTGCCAGCCAAAGGGGGCCTAGCTCCTACAATGAGCAGTTCTTC
cdr3_aa: CASQRGPSSYNEQFF
d_call: TRBD1
j_call: TRBJ2-1
v_call: TRBV28
clone_size: many

cdr3_nt: TGTGCCAGCAGGTCGGGACTAGGTACAGATGAGCAGTTCTTC
cdr3_aa: CASRSGLGTDEQFF
d_call: TRBD2
j_call: TRBJ2-1
v_call: TRBV6-5
clone_size: many

cdr3_nt: TGTGCCAGCAGCTTCGCTCTAGCGGGGGCTCTCGGAGATACGCAGTATTTT
cdr3_aa: CASSFALAGALGDTQYF
d_call: TRBD2
j_call: TRBJ2-3
v_call: TRBV7-2
clone_size: many

cdr3_nt: TGTGCCAGCGGGCAAATGGAGAATTCACCCCTCCACTTT
cdr3_aa: CASGQMENSPLHF
d_call: .
j_call: TRBJ1-6
v_call: TRBV19
clone_size: few

cdr3_nt: TGCAGCGTTGATGGAGGGACTAGGCCCTACGAGCAGTACTTC
cdr3_aa: CSVDGGTRPYEQYF
d_call: TRBD2
j_call: TRBJ2-7
v_call: TRBV29-1
clone_size: .

cdr3_nt: TGTGCCAGCAGCCAAGCAGGAGGGGGTGGACTAGCCCCAGAGACCCAGTACTTC
cdr3_aa: CASSQAGGGGLAPETQYF
d_call: TRBD2
j_call: TRBJ2-5
v_call: TRBV4-2
clone_size: .

cdr3_nt: TGTGCCAGCAGTGTCCAGGGGGCCAGCTACACCTTC
cdr3_aa: CASSVQGASYTF
d_call: TRBD1
j_call: TRBJ1-2
v_call: TRBV25-1
clone_size: .

cdr3_nt: TGTGCCAGCAGCCCCAGGGGAGGCAGCTGGACTAACTATGGCTACACCTTC
cdr3_aa: CASSPRGGSWTNYGYTF
d_call: .
j_call: TRBJ1-2
v_call: TRBV11-2
clone_size: many

cdr3_nt: TGTGCCAGCAGATCGGTACGGGGGGCGTCGGCTGAAGCTTTCTTT
cdr3_aa: CASRSVRGASAEAFF
d_call: .
j_call: TRBJ1-1
v_call: TRBV12-3/TRBV12-4
clone_size: few

cdr3_nt: TGCGCCAGCAGCTACGGACAGGGGGAGGATACGCAGTATTTT
cdr3_aa: CASSYGQGEDTQYF
d_call: TRBD1
j_call: TRBJ2-3
v_call: TRBV5-1
clone_size: few

cdr3_nt: TGTGCCTGGAGGGGAGACAGGGGATTCGACTATGGCTACACCTTC
cdr3_aa: CAWRGDRGFDYGYTF
d_call: TRBD1
j_call: TRBJ1-2
v_call: TRBV30
clone_size: many

cdr3_nt: TGTGCCATCAGTGGGGGCCAGGGGTTCGAAGAGACCCAGTACTTC
cdr3_aa: CAISGGQGFEETQYF
d_call: .
j_call: TRBJ2-5
v_call: TRBV10-3
clone_size: many

cdr3_nt: TGTGCCAGTAGTGTGACAGGGTCCCTGGGTCAGCCCCAGCATTTT
cdr3_aa: CASSVTGSLGQPQHF
d_call: TRBD1
j_call: TRBJ1-5
v_call: TRBV19
clone_size: few

cdr3_nt: TGCAGTGCAAAGAGACGCGCCGGCACAGATACGCAGTATTTT
cdr3_aa: CSAKRRAGTDTQYF
d_call: .
j_call: TRBJ2-3
v_call: TRBV20-1
clone_size: .

cdr3_nt: TGTGCCAGCAGCTTACAAAGGGGGGACAATCAGCCCCAGCATTTT
cdr3_aa: CASSLQRGDNQPQHF
d_call: .
j_call: TRBJ1-5
v_call: TRBV7-2
clone_size: many

cdr3_nt: TGCAGCGCCCTGCGGGCCAATGAAGCTTTCTTT
cdr3_aa: CSALRANEAFF
d_call: .
j_call: TRBJ1-1
v_call: TRBV29-1
clone_size: many

cdr3_nt: TGTGCCAGCAGCCCCAGGACAGGAGGGGCGGGGAACACTGAAGCTTTCTTT
cdr3_aa: CASSPRTGGAGNTEAFF
d_call: TRBD1
j_call: TRBJ1-1
v_call: TRBV7-2
clone_size: many

cdr3_nt: TGTGCCAGCAGCTTCGGGGACGTTCTAGAGACCCAGTACTTC
cdr3_aa: CASSFGDVLETQYF
d_call: .
j_call: TRBJ2-5
v_call: TRBV7-2
clone_size: many

cdr3_nt: TGTGCCAGCAGCCCCCCGGTCTCCTATAATTCACCCCTCCACTTT
cdr3_aa: CASSPPVSYNSPLHF
d_call: .
j_call: TRBJ1-6
v_call: TRBV28
clone_size: many

cdr3_nt: TGTGCCAGCAGCAACGGGCTCCCTTTGGCACCCCTCCACTTT
cdr3_aa: CASSNGLPLAPLHF
d_call: .
j_call: TRBJ1-6
v_call: TRBV3-1
clone_size: few

cdr3_nt: TGTGCCAGCAGTTTCTTAACTAGTAAAGAGACCCAGTACTTC
cdr3_aa: CASSFLTSKETQYF
d_call: .
j_call: TRBJ2-5
v_call: TRBV28
clone_size: many

cdr3_nt: TGTGCCAGCTCACCAGGACAGAACTACGAGCAGTACTTC
cdr3_aa: CASSPGQNYEQYF
d_call: .
j_call: TRBJ2-7
v_call: TRBV18
clone_size: .